These 23 T cell receptor beta chains share one sample of origin, sequenced in a study of glioma-infiltrating T cells after dendritic cell vaccination. Assay: immunoSEQ multiplex PCR; the TCRdb copy retains only in-frame clones and omits some. The table records roughly 60,000 clones, around nine tenths of them present only once. Time point of the sample: after dendritic cell vaccination, including at tumor progression/relapse. The source was blood, collected after dendritic cell vaccination. These receptor sequences come from a human donor with glioblastoma.

DNA for the CDR3: TGTGCCAGCAGCCAAGAAAGGGGCTCTAACTATGGCTACACCTTC. As protein: CASSQERGSNYGYTF. The chain carries TRBV4-2 and TRBJ1-2; tentatively, D is TRBD1 (5 bases). The germline V and J ends were trimmed by 0 bases and 0 bases, with 8 bases remaining between them. The CDR3 spans 15 residues. CDR1 and CDR2 (germline): LGHNA, YNFKEQ.

This clone was seen only once. The chain has TRBV18 and TRBJ2-6, with D tentatively TRBD1 (6 bases). The V end was cut by 5 bases, the J end by 0 bases, with 20 bases between. Germline-derived CDR1 and CDR2 are KGHSH and LQKENI. The CDR3 has 19 amino acids. CDR3 residues: CASSEIKQGRLSGANVLTF. CDR3 DNA: TGTGCCAGCTCAGAGATCAAACAGGGTCGACTCTCTGGGGCCAACGTCCTGACTTTC.

The V gene is TRBV7-9, the J gene TRBJ2-3; weak D call: TRBD1 (5 bases). Looked up from germline, CDR1 is SEHNR and CDR2 is FQNEAQ (reference sequence). This CDR3 is 15 amino acids long. V shed 1 base and J shed 1 base, with 9 bases lying between them. DNA of the CDR3: TGTGCCAGCAGCTTAGAGGGGTCCCGCACAGATACGCAGTATTTT. Translated, it gives CASSLEGSRTDTQYF. Variable domain in full (rest from reference TRBV7-9 and TRBJ2-3): DTGVSQNPRHKITKRGQNVTFRCDPISEHNRLYWYRQTLGQGPEFLTYFQNEAQLEKSRLLSDRFSAERPKGSFSTLEIQRTEQGDSAMYLCASSLEGSRTDTQYFGPGTRLTVL.

As for this clone: A read error may produce the germline difference seen at one junction end. The chain combines TRBV7-9 with TRBJ1-6; D gene unclear. CDR3 size: 18 residues. The germline CDR1 and CDR2 sequences are SEHNR and FQNEAQ (reference sequence). In DNA form, the CDR3 reads TGTGCCAGCAGCTTAGCCCCCGTCGGTGGAGGGATTAATTCCCCCCTCCACTTT. Translated, it gives CASSLAPVGGGINSPLHF.

The chain couples TRBV6-5 to TRBJ2-5, with D possibly TRBD2 on 6 matching bases. The DNA end is a closer match to TRBJ2-7, so the J assignment may be wrong. The CDR3 loop spans 12 amino acids. Germline values: CDR1 MNHEY, CDR2 SVGAGI. CDR3 bases: TGTGCCAGCAGTTACTTGGGAGGCGAGCAGTACTTC. Translating gives CASSYLGGEQYF.

The chain has TRBV4-2 and TRBJ2-5, with 9 bases identical to TRBD2. V lost 1 base to trimming and J lost 3 bases; unmatched junction nucleotides: 15. CDR3 length equals 19 residues. Germline CDR1 reads LGHNA; CDR2 reads YNFKEQ. The chain's CDR3 is CASSQGWASGDNAEETQYF. CDR3 nucleotide sequence: TGTGCCAGCAGCCAAGGGTGGGCTAGCGGGGACAATGCCGAAGAGACCCAGTACTTC.

The chain is built from TRBV7-2 and TRBJ1-2, with 8 bases fitting TRBD1. V trimming: 2 bases; J trimming: 6 bases; junction bases outside the gene matches: 2. Germline V CDR1 and CDR2: SGHTA, FQGNSA. This CDR3 is 13 amino acids long. The CDR3 DNA reads as TGTGCCAGCAGCTTATCAGGGGGCAATGGCTACACCTTC. Translating gives CASSLSGGNGYTF.

With regard to this clone: The germline gene is not matched at one end of the junction; a read error may be the cause. The chain has TRBV5-4 and TRBJ1-6; D is ambiguous. Germline V lookup: CDR1 SGHNT, CDR2 YYREEE (reference sequence). The CDR3 contains 13 residues. Written as DNA, the CDR3 is TGTGCCAGCAGCTTGGGTCCTAATTCCCCCCTCCACTTT. Translated, it gives CASSLGPNSPLHF.

This clone occurred once. The genes are TRBV9 and TRBJ1-3; a possible D gene is TRBD1 (5 bases). Germline lookup yields CDR1 SGDLS and CDR2 YYNGEE. The ends were cut back, 4 bases at V and 0 bases at J, with 11 bases in the middle. This CDR3 region has 15 residues. In nucleotides, the CDR3 is TGTGCCAGCAGCAAGGACACTGGCTCTGGAAACACCATATATTTT. Translating gives CASSKDTGSGNTIYF.

The V call is TRBV5-6, the J call TRBJ2-5; 8 positions agree with TRBD2. The CDR3 length is 12 residues. In germline, CDR1 is SGHDT, CDR2 YYEEEE. The J segment lost 11 bases and the V segment lost 2 bases, leaving 5 bases of the junction unmatched. The CDR3 DNA sequence: TGTGCCAGCAGCTTCACCCAGCGGGGGCAGTACTTC. Amino acid sequence: CASSFTQRGQYF.

This chain joins TRBV29-1 and TRBJ1-1; D unclear. Trimming left V 4 bases short and J 0 bases short, with 18 bases between. The CDR3 is 16 residues long. Germline V gives CDR1 SQVTM, CDR2 ANQGSEA. The CDR3 loop reads CSVAIRLAQLNTEAFF. The CDR3 DNA is TGCAGCGTTGCCATCAGGTTGGCACAGTTGAACACTGAAGCTTTCTTT.

This clone was observed a single time. This chain joins TRBV21-1 and TRBJ2-5; TRBD1, the table's D call, lacks a check against the DNA. TRBV21-1 is reported as a pseudogene. This CDR3 region has 16 residues. This chain's CDR3 is CASSTPAGTEQETQYF. The CDR3 DNA follows: TGTGCCAGCAGCACCCCCGCGGGGACAGAACAAGAGACCCAGTACTTC.

The CDR3 loop reads CASSRREAGGEQYF. CDR3 DNA: TGTGCCAGCAGTCGGCGGGAGGCAGGGGGGGAGCAGTACTTC. The chain uses TRBV6-1 and TRBJ2-7; a possible D gene is TRBD2 (8 bases). Germline V gene data show CDR1 as MNHNS and CDR2 as SASEGT. V lost 5 bases, J lost 7 bases, and 18 bases lay in between. This CDR3 is 14 amino acids long.

The chain couples TRBV4-3 to TRBJ2-2, with 9 bases that match TRBD1. The ends lost 3 bases at V and 1 base at J; junction bases unmatched: 3. The CDR3 runs 16 residues. Germline CDR1 is LGHNA and CDR2 is YSLEER. CDR3 bases: TGCGCCAGCAGCCATTTGGGACAGGGGAACACCGGGGAGCTGTTTTTT. It codes for CASSHLGQGNTGELFF.

This clone was found once. The V and J genes are TRBV27 and TRBJ2-4; no clear D gene. The CDR3 has 16 residues. V was clipped by 0 bases and J by 0 bases, with 9 bases between them. Germline values: CDR1 MNHEY, CDR2 SMNVEV (reference sequence). The CDR3 region is CASSLSGTVAKNIQYF. CDR3 coding DNA: TGTGCCAGCAGTTTATCGGGCACCGTAGCCAAAAACATTCAGTACTTC.

V and J are TRBV10-1 and TRBJ2-6, with D possibly TRBD1 on 5 matching bases. The germline V gene encodes CDR1 WNHNN and CDR2 SYGVQD (reference sequence). The germline V and J ends were trimmed by 7 bases and 0 bases, with 10 bases remaining between them. The CDR3 runs 15 residues. The CDR3 sequence is CASTQDISGANVLTF. CDR3 bases: TGCGCCAGCACACAGGACATCTCTGGGGCCAACGTCCTGACTTTC.

This clone was recorded only once. The chain recombines TRBV6-5 with TRBJ2-5; 8 nucleotides agree with TRBD1. The CDR3 contains 16 residues. V lost 0 bases, J lost 5 bases, and 8 bases stayed unmatched. Germline V gene sequence: CDR1 MNHEY, CDR2 SVGAGI. CDR3 in amino acids: CASSYSRARGLETQYF. The CDR3, as DNA: TGTGCCAGCAGTTACTCGAGAGCCAGGGGGCTCGAGACCCAGTACTTC.

V and J are TRBV6-6 and TRBJ1-2; D is unresolved. CDR3 size: 16 residues. V was shortened by 6 bases and J by 1 base, with 18 bases between the two germline ends. The germline CDR1 and CDR2 sequences are MNHNY and SVGAGI (reference sequence). CDR3 amino acids: CASRVRTDRLNYGYTF. DNA of the CDR3: TGTGCCAGCAGGGTCCGGACTGACCGGCTTAACTATGGCTACACCTTC.

The V gene is TRBV6-1, the J gene TRBJ1-6; D is unresolved. The ends were cut back, 5 bases at V and 4 bases at J, with 12 bases in the middle. CDR1 and CDR2 (germline): MNHNS, SASEGT. This CDR3 has 15 residues. In DNA form, the CDR3 reads TGTGCCAGCAGTTCATCGACCGGGTATAATTCACCCCTCCACTTT. Translating it yields CASSSSTGYNSPLHF.

CDR3 nucleotides: TGTGCCAGCAGCCCGGATACGCGGTCCTACAATGAGCAGTTCTTC. This sequence encodes CASSPDTRSYNEQFF. The V gene is TRBV7-2, the J gene TRBJ2-1; no definite D call. The V end was cut by 5 bases, the J end by 1 base, with 12 bases between. The CDR3 extends over 15 amino acids. Germline CDR1 and CDR2: SGHTA and FQGNSA.

The chain recombines TRBV28 with TRBJ2-1; possibly TRBD1 for D (6 bases). The CDR3 is made up of 15 amino acids. V lost 7 bases, J lost 3 bases, and 16 bases lay in between. Germline V gives CDR1 MDHEN, CDR2 SYDVKM. The CDR3 region is CASKFADRDYNEQFF. CDR3 bases: TGTGCCAGCAAATTTGCGGACAGAGACTACAATGAGCAGTTCTTC.

This clone was recorded only once. The V and J genes are TRBV12-5 and TRBJ2-2; 14 bases line up with TRBD2. The V and J ends lost 5 bases and 3 bases, in that order; junction bases with no gene match: 2. The CDR3 is 16 amino acids. CDR1 and CDR2 (germline): LGHNT, FRNRAP. CDR3 region: CASGGTSGGYTGELFF. The DNA for the CDR3 is TGTGCTAGTGGTGGGACTAGCGGGGGATACACCGGGGAGCTGTTTTTT.

The rearrangement joins TRBV5-4 to TRBJ1-1, with D perhaps matching TRBD1 (6 bases). Germline V gene sequence: CDR1 SGHNT, CDR2 YYREEE (reference sequence). The V end was cut by 4 bases, the J end by 1 base, with 11 bases between. The length of the CDR3 is 14 residues. The CDR3 region is CASSRGQSNTEAFF. The CDR3 region has the DNA TGTGCCAGCAGCCGAGGACAGTCGAACACTGAAGCTTTCTTT.